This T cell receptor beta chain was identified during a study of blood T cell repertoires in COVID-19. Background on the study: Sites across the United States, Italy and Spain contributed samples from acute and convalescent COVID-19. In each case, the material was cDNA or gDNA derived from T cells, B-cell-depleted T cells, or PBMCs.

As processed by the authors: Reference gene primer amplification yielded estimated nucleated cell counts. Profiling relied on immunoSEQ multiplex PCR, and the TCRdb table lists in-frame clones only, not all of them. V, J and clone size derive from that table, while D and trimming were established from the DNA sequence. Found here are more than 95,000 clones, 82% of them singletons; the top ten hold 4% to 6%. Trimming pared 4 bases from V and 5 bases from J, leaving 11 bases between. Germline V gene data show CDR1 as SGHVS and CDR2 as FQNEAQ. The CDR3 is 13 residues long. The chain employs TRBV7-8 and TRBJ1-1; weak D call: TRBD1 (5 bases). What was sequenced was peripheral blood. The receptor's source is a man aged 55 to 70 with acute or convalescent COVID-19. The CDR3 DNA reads TGTGCCAGCAGCTCCGACGGGGGGACTGAAGCTTTCTTT. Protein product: CASSSDGGTEAFF.